Below are 2 T cell receptor beta chains sequenced from a single sample in a study of identical twins. TCRdb processed the 5' RACE reads anew with MiXCR; each CDR3 protein has one entry. The sample has 150,000 or so distinct CDR3 sequences; roughly 3.5% are singletons. Sequences were obtained from memory T cells sorted from blood. These receptors were taken from a man younger than 30 in good health.

This clonotype was counted at least ten times. The chain employs TRBV7-9 and TRBJ2-3; D is perhaps TRBD1 (6 bases). The germline V gene has CDR1 SEHNR and CDR2 FQNEAQ (reference sequence). Trimming removed 5 bases from V and 2 bases from J, with 11 bases in between. The CDR3 spans 14 residues. CDR3 protein: CASSPRGDTDTQYF. For the CDR3, the DNA is TGTGCCAGCAGCCCCAGGGGCGACACAGATACGCAGTATTTT.

This clonotype was counted ten times or more. This sequence joins TRBV6-2 or TRBV6-3 and TRBJ1-5, with TRBD1 matching 9 bases. This CDR3 spans 15 amino acids. The ends lost 4 bases at V and 6 bases at J; junction bases unmatched: 7. CDR1 and CDR2 from the germline V gene are MNHEY and SVGEGT. The CDR3 coding sequence is TGTGCCAGCAGTTCCACCGGACAGGGGATTCAGCCCCAGCATTTT. Translated, it gives CASSSTGQGIQPQHF.